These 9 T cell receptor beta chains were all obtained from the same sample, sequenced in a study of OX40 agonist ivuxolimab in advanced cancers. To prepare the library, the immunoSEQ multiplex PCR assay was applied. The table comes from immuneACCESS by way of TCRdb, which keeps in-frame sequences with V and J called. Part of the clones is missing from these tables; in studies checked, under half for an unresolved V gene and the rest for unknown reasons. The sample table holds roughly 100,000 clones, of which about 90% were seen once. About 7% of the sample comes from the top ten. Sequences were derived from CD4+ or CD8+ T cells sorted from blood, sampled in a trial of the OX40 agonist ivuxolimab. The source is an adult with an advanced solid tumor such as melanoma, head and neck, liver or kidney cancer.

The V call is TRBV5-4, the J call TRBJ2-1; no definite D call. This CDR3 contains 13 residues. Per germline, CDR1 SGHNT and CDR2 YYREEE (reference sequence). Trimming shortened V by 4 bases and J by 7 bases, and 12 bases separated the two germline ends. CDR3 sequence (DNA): TGTGCCAGCAGCCAACGGACGAGGAATGAGCAGTTCTTC. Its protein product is CASSQRTRNEQFF.

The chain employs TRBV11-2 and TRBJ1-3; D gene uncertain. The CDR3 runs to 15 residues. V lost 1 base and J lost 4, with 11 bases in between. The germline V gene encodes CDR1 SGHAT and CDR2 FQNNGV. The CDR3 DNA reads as TGTGCCAGCAGCTTAGGCCAGAGCCGAGGAAACACCATATATTTT. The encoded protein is CASSLGQSRGNTIYF.

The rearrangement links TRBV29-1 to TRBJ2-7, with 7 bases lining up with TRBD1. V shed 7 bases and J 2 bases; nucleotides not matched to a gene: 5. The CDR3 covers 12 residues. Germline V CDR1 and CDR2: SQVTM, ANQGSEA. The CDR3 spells CSAQGQAYEQYF. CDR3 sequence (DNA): TGCAGCGCCCAAGGACAGGCCTACGAGCAGTACTTC.

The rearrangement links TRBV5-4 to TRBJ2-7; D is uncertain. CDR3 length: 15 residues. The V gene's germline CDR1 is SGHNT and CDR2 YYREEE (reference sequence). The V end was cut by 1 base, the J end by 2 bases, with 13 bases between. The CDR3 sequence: CASSLTAGSPYEQYF. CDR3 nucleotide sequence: TGTGCCAGCAGCTTGACGGCTGGCAGTCCCTACGAGCAGTACTTC.

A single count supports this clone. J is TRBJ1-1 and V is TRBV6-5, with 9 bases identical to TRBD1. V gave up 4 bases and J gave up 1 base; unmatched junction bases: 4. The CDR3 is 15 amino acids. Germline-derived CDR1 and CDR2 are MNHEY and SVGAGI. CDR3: CASSLQGAENTEAFF. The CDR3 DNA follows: TGTGCCAGCAGTTTACAGGGGGCGGAGAACACTGAAGCTTTCTTT.

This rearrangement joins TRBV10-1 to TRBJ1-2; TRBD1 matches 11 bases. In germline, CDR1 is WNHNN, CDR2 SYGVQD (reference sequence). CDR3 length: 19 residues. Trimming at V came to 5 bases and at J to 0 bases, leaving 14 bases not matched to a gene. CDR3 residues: CASSPRTGGASRANYGYTF. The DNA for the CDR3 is TGCGCCAGCAGTCCACGGACAGGGGGCGCGTCGAGAGCTAACTATGGCTACACCTTC.

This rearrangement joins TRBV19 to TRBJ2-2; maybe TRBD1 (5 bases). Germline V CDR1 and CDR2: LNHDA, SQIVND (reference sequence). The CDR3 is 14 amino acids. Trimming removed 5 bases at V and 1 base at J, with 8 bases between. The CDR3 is CASSSQVNTGELFF. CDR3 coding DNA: TGTGCCAGTAGTTCACAGGTGAACACCGGGGAGCTGTTTTTT.

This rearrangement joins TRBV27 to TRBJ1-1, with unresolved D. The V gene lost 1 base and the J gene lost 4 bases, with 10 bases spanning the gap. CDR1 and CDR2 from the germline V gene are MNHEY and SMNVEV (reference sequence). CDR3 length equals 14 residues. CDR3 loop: CASSLFGRGTEAFF. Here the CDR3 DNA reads TGTGCCAGCAGTTTATTTGGTAGAGGCACTGAAGCTTTCTTT.

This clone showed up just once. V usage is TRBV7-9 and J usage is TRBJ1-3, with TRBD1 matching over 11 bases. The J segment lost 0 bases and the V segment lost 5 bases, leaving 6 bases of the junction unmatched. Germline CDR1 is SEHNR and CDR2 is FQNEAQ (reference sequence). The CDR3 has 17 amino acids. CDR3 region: CASSPRTGGSSGNTIYF. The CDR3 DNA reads TGTGCCAGCAGCCCGCGGACAGGGGGCTCCTCTGGAAACACCATATATTTT. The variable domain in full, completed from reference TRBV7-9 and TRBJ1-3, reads DTGVSQNPRHKITKRGQNVTFRCDPISEHNRLYWYRQTLGQGPEFLTYFQNEAQLEKSRLLSDRFSAERPKGSFSTLEIQRTEQGDSAMYLCASSPRTGGSSGNTIYFGEGSWLTVV.